The clone carrying this TCR beta chain appeared once. Sequencing was performed with immunoSEQ multiplex PCR; in TCRdb, only in-frame clones are kept and a portion is missing. This table has 95,000 to 150,000 clones, around nine tenths appearing once. This record belongs to a study of blood T cell repertoires in COVID-19. CDR1 and CDR2 (germline): MNHEY, SVGAGI. V dropped 6 bases and J dropped 7; count of bases not matched to a gene: 14. The CDR3 is 15 residues long. The chain combines TRBV6-5 with TRBJ1-1; TRBD1 matches at 7 bases. This TCR came from a man over 45 with COVID-19, enrolled during active disease. The specimen was peripheral blood. The CDR3 coding sequence is TGTGCCAGCAGATCTCCCGACAGGGTGAGGGTTGAAGCTTTCTTT. Translation: CASRSPDRVRVEAFF.